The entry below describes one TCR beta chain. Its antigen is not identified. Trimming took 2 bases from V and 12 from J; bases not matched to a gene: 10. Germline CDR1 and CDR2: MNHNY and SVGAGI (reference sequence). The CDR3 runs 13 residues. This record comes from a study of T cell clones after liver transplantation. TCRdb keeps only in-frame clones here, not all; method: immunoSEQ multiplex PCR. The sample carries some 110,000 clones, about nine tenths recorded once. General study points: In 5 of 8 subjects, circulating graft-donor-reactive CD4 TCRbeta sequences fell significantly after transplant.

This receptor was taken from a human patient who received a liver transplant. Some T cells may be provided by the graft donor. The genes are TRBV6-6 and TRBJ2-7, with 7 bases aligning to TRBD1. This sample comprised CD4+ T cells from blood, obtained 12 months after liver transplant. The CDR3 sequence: CASSYQTVDRLYF. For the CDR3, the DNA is TGTGCCAGCAGTTACCAAACGGTGGACAGGTTGTACTTC.